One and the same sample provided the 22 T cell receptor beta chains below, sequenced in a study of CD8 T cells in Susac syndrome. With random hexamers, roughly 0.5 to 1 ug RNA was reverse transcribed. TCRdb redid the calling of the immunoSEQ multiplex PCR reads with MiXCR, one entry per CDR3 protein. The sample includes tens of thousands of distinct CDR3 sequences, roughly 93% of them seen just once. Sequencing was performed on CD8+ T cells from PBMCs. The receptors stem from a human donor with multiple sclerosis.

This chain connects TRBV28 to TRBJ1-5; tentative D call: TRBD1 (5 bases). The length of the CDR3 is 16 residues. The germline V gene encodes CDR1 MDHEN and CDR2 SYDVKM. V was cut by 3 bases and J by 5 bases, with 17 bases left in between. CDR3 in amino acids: CASSFMQGRIDQPQHF. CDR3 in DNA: TGTGCCAGCAGTTTTATGCAGGGACGAATAGATCAGCCCCAGCATTTT.

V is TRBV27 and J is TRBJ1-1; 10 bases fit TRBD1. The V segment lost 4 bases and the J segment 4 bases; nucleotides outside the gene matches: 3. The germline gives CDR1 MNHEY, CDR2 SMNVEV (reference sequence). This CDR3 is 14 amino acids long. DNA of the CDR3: TGTGCCAGCAGTTGGGGACAGGGGAGCACTGAAGCTTTCTTT. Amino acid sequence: CASSWGQGSTEAFF.

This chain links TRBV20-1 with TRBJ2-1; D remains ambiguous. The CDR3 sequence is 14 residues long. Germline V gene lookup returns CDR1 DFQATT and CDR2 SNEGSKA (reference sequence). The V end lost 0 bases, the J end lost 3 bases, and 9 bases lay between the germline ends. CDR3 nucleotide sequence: TGCAGTGCTAGAGACGGGTTTTACTACAATGAGCAGTTCTTC. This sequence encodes CSARDGFYYNEQFF.

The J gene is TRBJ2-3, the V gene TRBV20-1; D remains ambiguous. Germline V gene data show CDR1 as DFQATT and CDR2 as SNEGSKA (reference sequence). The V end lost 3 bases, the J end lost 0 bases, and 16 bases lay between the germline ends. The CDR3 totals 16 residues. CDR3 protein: CSASDPQTLSTDTQYF. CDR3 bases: TGCAGTGCTAGTGACCCGCAGACTCTTAGCACAGATACGCAGTATTTT.

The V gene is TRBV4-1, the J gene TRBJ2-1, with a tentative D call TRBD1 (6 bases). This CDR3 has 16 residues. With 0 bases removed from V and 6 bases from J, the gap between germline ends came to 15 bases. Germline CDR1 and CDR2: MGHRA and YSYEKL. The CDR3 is CASSQEQGQPSNEQFF. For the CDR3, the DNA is TGCGCCAGCAGCCAAGAACAGGGCCAACCTTCCAATGAGCAGTTCTTC.

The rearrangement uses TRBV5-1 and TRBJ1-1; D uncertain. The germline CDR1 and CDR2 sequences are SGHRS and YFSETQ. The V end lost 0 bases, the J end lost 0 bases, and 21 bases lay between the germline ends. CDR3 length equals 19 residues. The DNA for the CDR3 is TGCGCCAGCAGCTTGGAGGCGGAAGCGGGATTCGTTATGAACACTGAAGCTTTCTTT. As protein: CASSLEAEAGFVMNTEAFF.

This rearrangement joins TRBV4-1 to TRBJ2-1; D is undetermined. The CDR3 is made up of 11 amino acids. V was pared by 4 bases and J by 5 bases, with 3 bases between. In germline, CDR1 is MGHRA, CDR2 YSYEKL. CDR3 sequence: CASSRNNEQFF. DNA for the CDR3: TGCGCCAGCAGCCGGAACAATGAGCAGTTCTTC.

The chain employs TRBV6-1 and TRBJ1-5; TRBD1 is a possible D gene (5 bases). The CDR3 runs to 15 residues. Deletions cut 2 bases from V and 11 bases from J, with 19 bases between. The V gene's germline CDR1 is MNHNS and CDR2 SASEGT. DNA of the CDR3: TGTGCCAGCAGTGAACTTACAGGCGGAGGAGGGACCCAGCATTTT. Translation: CASSELTGGGGTQHF.

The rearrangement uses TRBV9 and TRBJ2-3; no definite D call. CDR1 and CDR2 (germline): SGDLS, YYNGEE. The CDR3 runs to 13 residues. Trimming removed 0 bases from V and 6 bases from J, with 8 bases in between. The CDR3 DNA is TGTGCCAGCAGCGTAGCTTCCTTTGATACGCAGTATTTT. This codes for CASSVASFDTQYF.

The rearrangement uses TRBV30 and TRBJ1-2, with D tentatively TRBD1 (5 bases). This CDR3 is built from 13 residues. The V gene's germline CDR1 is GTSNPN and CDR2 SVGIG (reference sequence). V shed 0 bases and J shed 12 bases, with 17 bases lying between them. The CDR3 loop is CAWSVLAGRTDTF. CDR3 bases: TGTGCCTGGAGTGTACTCGCAGGGCGGACTGACACCTTC.

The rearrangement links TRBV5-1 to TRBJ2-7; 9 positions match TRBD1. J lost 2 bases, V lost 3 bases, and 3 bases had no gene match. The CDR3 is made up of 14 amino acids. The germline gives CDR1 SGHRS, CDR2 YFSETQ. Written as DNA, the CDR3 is TGCGCCAGCAGCTGGGGACAGGGCGCCTACGAGCAGTACTTC. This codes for CASSWGQGAYEQYF. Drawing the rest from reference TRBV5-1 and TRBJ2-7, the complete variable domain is KAGVTQTPRYLIKTRGQQVTLSCSPISGHRSVSWYQQTPGQGLQFLFEYFSETQRNKGNFPGRFSGRQFSNSRSEMNVSTLELGDSALYLCASSWGQGAYEQYFGPGTRLTVT.

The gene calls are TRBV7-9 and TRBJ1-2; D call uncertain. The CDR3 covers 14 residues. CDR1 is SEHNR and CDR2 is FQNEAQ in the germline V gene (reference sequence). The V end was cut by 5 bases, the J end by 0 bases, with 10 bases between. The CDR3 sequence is CASSMDLANYGYTF. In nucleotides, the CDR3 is TGTGCCAGCAGCATGGATCTGGCTAACTATGGCTACACCTTC.

The CDR3 nucleotides are TGTGCCAGCAGCTTAGACAGCCGCCCCTACAATGAGCAGTTCTTC. This sequence encodes CASSLDSRPYNEQFF. The V gene is TRBV7-2, the J gene TRBJ2-1; D not resolved. The CDR3 extends over 15 amino acids. V dropped 1 base and J dropped 2 bases, with 9 bases sitting between them. Germline CDR1 SGHTA, CDR2 FQGNSA.

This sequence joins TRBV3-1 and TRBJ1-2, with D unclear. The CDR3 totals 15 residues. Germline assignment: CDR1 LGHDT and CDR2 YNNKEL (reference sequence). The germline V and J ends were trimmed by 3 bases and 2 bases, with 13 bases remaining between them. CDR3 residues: CASSHTQNVNYGYTF. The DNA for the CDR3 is TGTGCCAGCAGCCACACGCAGAATGTAAACTATGGCTACACCTTC.

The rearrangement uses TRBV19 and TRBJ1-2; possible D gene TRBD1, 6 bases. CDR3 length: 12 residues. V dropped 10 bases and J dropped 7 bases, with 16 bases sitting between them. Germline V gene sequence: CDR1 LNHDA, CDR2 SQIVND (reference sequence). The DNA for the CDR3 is TGTGCCACTCCTCTGGGGGCCTCTGGCTACACCTTC. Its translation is CATPLGASGYTF.

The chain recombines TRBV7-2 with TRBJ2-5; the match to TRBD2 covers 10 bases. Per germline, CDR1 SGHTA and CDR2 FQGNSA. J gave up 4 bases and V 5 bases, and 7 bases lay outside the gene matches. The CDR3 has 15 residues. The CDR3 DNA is TGTGCCAGCAGCCAAGGGAGCGGGGGGGCAGAGACCCAGTACTTC. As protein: CASSQGSGGAETQYF.

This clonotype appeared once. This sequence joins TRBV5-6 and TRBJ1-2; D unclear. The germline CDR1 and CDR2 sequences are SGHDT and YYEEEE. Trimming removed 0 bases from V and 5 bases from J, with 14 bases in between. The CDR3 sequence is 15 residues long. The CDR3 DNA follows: TGTGCCAGCAGCTTGGAGGGCCCGGCTCGTTATGGCTACACCTTC. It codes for CASSLEGPARYGYTF. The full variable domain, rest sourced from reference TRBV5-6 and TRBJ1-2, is DAGVTQSPTHLIKTRGQQVTLRCSPKSGHDTVSWYQQALGQGPQFIFQYYEEEERQRGNFPDRFSGHQFPNYSSELNVNALLLGDSALYLCASSLEGPARYGYTFGSGTRLTVV.

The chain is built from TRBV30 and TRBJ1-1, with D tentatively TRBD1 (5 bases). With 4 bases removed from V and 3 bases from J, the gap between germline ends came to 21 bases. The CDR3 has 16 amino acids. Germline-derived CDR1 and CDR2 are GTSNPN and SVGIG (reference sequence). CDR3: CAWNKVLPLGDTEAFF. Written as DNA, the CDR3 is TGTGCCTGGAATAAGGTCCTCCCTTTAGGGGACACTGAAGCTTTCTTT.

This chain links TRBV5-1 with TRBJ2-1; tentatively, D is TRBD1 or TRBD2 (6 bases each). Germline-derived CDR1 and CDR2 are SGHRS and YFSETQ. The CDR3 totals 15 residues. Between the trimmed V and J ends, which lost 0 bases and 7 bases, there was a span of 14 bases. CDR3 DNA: TGCGCCAGCAGCTTGGATCGGGGGCTCGGGAATGAGCAGTTCTTC. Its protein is CASSLDRGLGNEQFF.

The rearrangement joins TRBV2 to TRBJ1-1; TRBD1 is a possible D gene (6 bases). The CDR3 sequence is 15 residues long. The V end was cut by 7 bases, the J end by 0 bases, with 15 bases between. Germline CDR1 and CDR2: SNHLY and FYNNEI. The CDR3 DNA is TGTGCCAGCACCGACCGGGACAATCTGAACACTGAAGCTTTCTTT. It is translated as CASTDRDNLNTEAFF.

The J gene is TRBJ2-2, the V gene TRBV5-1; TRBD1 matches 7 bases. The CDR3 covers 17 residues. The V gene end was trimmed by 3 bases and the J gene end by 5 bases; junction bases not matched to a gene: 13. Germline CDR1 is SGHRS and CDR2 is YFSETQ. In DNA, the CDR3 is TGCGCCAGCAGCTACACGACGACAGGGTGGGGAACCGGGGAGCTGTTTTTT. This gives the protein CASSYTTTGWGTGELFF.

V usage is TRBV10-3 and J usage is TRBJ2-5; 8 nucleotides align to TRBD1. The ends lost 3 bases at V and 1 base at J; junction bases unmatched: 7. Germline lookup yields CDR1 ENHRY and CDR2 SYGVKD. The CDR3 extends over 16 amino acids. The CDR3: CAISDVPGQAQETQYF. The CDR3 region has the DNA TGTGCCATCAGTGACGTCCCGGGACAGGCCCAAGAGACCCAGTACTTC.